The T cell receptor (beta chain) described here comes from a study of blood T cell repertoires in COVID-19 (dated by TCRdb to the early 2020s). Regarding the study in general: Samples from collaborators originated in the United States, Italy and Spain and spanned both the acute and convalescent phases of COVID-19. HLA class I and class II types, where available, came from metadata supplied by the sample provider rather than from assay-based typing. Nearly every sample came with metadata listing a de-identified subject ID, COVID-19 status, age in years and sex. The material from the prospective study consisted of cDNA or gDNA derived from T cells, B-cell-depleted T cells, or PBMCs. Samples came from the ongoing ImmuneRACE study (first 160 participants) plus 1,254 subjects from 6 global collaborators. A freely available public database, intended as a resource for researchers studying the immune response to SARS-CoV-2, is where the repertoires were released. Subjects who had been exposed to COVID-19, were actively infected with it, or had recovered from it provided the deeply sampled blood TCRbeta repertoires that made up the dataset.

TCRbeta CDR3 regions were amplified from genomic DNA by means of the immunoSEQ Assay, a bias-controlled multiplex PCR. As for how the authors treated the data: Within the assay, amplification of reference gene primers was used to estimate how many nucleated cells each sample contained. To quantify the absolute abundance of each unique TCRbeta CDR3 rearrangement, sequence reads were collapsed and filtered. Productive Simpson clonality was computed per sample as the square root of Simpson's diversity index over productive rearrangements. The table was pulled from immuneACCESS by TCRdb, which kept in-frame rearrangements only. Such tables lose some clones; where checked, under half of the loss comes from unresolved V genes, and the rest has no known cause. The D gene and trimming were derived from the DNA, and the V and J assignments and clone size from that table. The sample table lists 200,000 to 300,000 clones, over 65% of them with a count of one. Of the sample, 3% to 3.5% is held by the ten largest clones.

The investigation overall reported the following: The amount of clinical and demographic metadata varied by source and participant and was provided uncurated.

Comment on this clone: This receptor's antigen is unknown. Per-base qualities were not stored, and no clone one base away is much larger.

Whole blood was collected in K2EDTA tubes by collaborating institutions according to the institutions' own protocols. Collaborator samples were shipped for TCRbeta analysis as frozen whole blood, isolated PBMCs, or DNA extracted from either sample type. Sequenced material: peripheral blood. This TCR was sampled from a woman of 80 years or more with acute or convalescent COVID-19.

The DNA sequence follows: TGTGCCAGCAGCTCGGGGGGGCATGGAGATACGCAGTATTTT. This yields the protein CASSSGGHGDTQYF. The chain is assembled from TRBV9 and TRBJ2-3; 8 junctional bases match TRBD2. Sequences SGDLS (CDR1) and YYNGEE (CDR2) are obtained from the germline V gene. Unmatched junction bases come to 6, with V trimmed by 4 bases and J by 5 bases. Reading from cysteine to phenylalanine, the CDR3 counts 14 amino acids. Only the CDR3 part of the read is kept: 42 bases, read in frame from the first base.